The TCR beta chain under discussion was sequenced for a study of blood T cell repertoires in COVID-19. Study background: Samples of COVID-19 (acute and convalescent) were obtained from the United States, Italy and Spain.

Using immunoSEQ multiplex PCR, the repertoire was profiled, and TCRdb retains in-frame clones only, with some absent. The data hold 40,000 to 65,000 clones, with about 86% observed a single time. Germline CDR1 reads LGHDT; CDR2 reads YNNKEL (reference sequence). V dropped 4 bases and J dropped 2; count of bases not matched to a gene: 1. The length of the CDR3 is 14 residues. The receptor comes from a man aged 70-80 years with active COVID-19. V is TRBV3-1 (or the pseudogene TRBV3-2) and J is TRBJ1-3; TRBD1 aligns across 8 bases. Input material: peripheral blood. CDR3 protein: CASSPTGAGNTIYF. The DNA for the CDR3 is TGTGCCAGCAGCCCGACAGGGGCTGGAAACACCATATATTTT.